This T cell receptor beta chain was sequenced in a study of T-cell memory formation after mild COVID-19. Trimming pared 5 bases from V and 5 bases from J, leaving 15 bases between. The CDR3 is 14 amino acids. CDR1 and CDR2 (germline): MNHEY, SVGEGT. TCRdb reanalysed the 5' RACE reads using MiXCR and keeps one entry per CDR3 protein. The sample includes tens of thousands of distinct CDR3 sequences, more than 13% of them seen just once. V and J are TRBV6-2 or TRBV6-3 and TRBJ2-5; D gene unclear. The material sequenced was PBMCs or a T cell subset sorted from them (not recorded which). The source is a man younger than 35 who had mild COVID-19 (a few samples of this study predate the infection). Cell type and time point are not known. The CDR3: CASSPNILTETQYF. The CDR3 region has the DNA TGTGCCAGCAGTCCGAACATACTTACGGAGACCCAGTACTTC.